Shown below are 6 T cell receptor beta chains from a single sample sequenced in a study of T cells in Graves' hyperthyroidism and ophthalmopathy. Template material for amplifying TCR beta CDR3 regions consisted of RNA transcripts. The HTBI primer set drove a first-round RT-PCR of the TCR CDR3. TCRdb used MiXCR to reprocess the multiplex PCR reads, holding one entry per CDR3 protein. In the table there are 480,000 or so distinct CDR3 sequences, over 35% of which are singletons. Sequenced: peripheral blood or thyroid tissue (not recorded which). The receptors derive from an adult woman with Graves' disease, either hyperthyroidism or ophthalmopathy (not recorded which).

This clonotype was seen more than once but under ten times. The CDR3 loop reads CASRPGTDQETQYF. CDR3 DNA: TGTGCCAGCAGACCTGGGACAGACCAAGAGACCCAGTACTTC. The chain employs TRBV12-3 or TRBV12-4 and TRBJ2-5; 7 bases map to TRBD1. Trimming took 6 bases from V and 0 from J; bases not matched to a gene: 4. This CDR3 comprises 14 residues.

This clonotype has just a few counts. The chain carries TRBV2 and TRBJ2-6; no firm D call. Germline V CDR1 and CDR2: SNHLY, FYNNEI. The V end lost 8 bases, the J end lost 4 bases, and 9 bases lay between the germline ends. The CDR3 is 13 amino acids. The CDR3 bases are TGTGCCAGCCTAGGGCCCGGGGCCAACGTCCTGACTTTC. Residues: CASLGPGANVLTF. Full variable domain (rest looked up from reference TRBV2 and TRBJ2-6): EPEVTQTPSHQVTQMGQEVILRCVPISNHLYFYWYRQILGQKVEFLVSFYNNEISEKSEIFDDQFSVERPDGSNFTLKIRSTKLEDSAMYFCASLGPGANVLTFGAGSRLTVL.

This clonotype was counted many times. The chain joins TRBV4-1 to TRBJ1-2; no clear D gene. Germline V gene sequence: CDR1 MGHRA, CDR2 YSYEKL. Trimming took 1 base from V and 4 from J, leaving 13 bases between them. The CDR3 totals 15 residues. Here the CDR3 DNA reads TGCGCCAGCAGCCAAGGCGTTCAGACCTTCTATGGCTACACCTTC. It yields the protein CASSQGVQTFYGYTF.

V and J are TRBV7-9 and TRBJ1-1; 9 bases are shared with TRBD1. CDR1 SEHNR and CDR2 FQNEAQ come from the germline V gene (reference sequence). The CDR3 runs 13 residues. V lost 5 bases and J lost 5; bases outside the gene matches: 3. CDR3 residues: CASSEDRGTEAFF. CDR3 nucleotides: TGTGCCAGCAGCGAGGACAGGGGTACTGAAGCTTTCTTT.

The DNA for the CDR3 is TGCAGTGCTAGTCCCTACAGGGACAGGGGGCTTGGGACCCAGTACTTC. As protein: CSASPYRDRGLGTQYF. The chain combines TRBV20-1 with TRBJ2-5, with 12 bases lining up with TRBD1. With 3 bases clipped from V and 7 bases from J, the junction kept 12 bases outside the gene matches. CDR3 size: 16 residues. Germline V gene sequence: CDR1 DFQATT, CDR2 SNEGSKA (reference sequence).

The sample holds a few counts of this clonotype. J is TRBJ2-7 and V is TRBV7-2, with 8 bases aligning to TRBD2. J was trimmed by 7 bases and V by 5 bases; bases with no gene match: 16. Germline-derived CDR1 and CDR2 are SGHTA and FQGNSA. The CDR3 consists of 16 residues. Written as DNA, the CDR3 is TGTGCCAGCAGCCAGTCTCTAGCGGGCCATACGGGGGAGCAGTACTTC. It yields the protein CASSQSLAGHTGEQYF. The full variable domain, in which reference TRBV7-2 and TRBJ2-7 provide the parts outside the CDR3, is GAGVSQSPSNKVTEKGKDVELRCDPISGHTALYWYRQSLGQGLEFLIYFQGNSAPDKSGLPSDRFSAERTGGSVSTLTIQRTQQEDSAVYLCASSQSLAGHTGEQYFGPGTRLTVT.